This record concerns one T cell receptor beta chain sequence. Its antigen is not yet known. Base qualities are not recorded, but no much larger clone differs from it by a single base. The method behind the library was PCR. TCRdb lists the instrument as Illumina HiSeq 2500. TCR libraries were prepared with molecular barcoding, using unique molecular identifiers to normalize TCRbeta repertoire quantification. Through fastp at Q25 and MiXCR, TCRdb rebuilt clones from the public reads, retaining in-frame beta chains. Every entry covers one CDR3 protein and lists the most common genes and DNA from its rows. The sample includes about 610,000 distinct CDR3 sequences, with 10% to 13% observed a single time. The leading ten clones occupy 3.5% to 5% of the sample. The sample belongs to a study of T-cell reconstitution after alpha-beta-depleted transplantation in children listed by TCRdb under 2016. A note on the overall study: The study quantitatively tracked T-cell immune reconstitution after TCRalphabeta/CD19-depleted allogeneic hematopoietic cell transplantation in children using TCR repertoire profiling.

Sequencing was performed on PBMCs from the stem cell graft donor, taken from the stem cell graft. The sequence derives from a human donor who donated a stem cell graft to a child with acute myeloid leukemia.

Here the CDR3 is given as CASTDSRANTGELFF. The sequenced DNA is TGTGCCAGCACTGATAGTCGGGCGAACACCGGGGAGCTGTTTTTT. The V gene is TRBV6-1 and the J gene is TRBJ2-2, with the D gene call left open. V and J are truncated by 7 bases and 0 bases respectively, leaving an intervening sequence of 12 bases. From cysteine to phenylalanine, the CDR3 is 15 amino acids long. Left in the record is the CDR3 DNA by itself, 45 bases read in frame from the first base. From the germline V gene, CDR1 is MNHNS and CDR2 is SASEGT.